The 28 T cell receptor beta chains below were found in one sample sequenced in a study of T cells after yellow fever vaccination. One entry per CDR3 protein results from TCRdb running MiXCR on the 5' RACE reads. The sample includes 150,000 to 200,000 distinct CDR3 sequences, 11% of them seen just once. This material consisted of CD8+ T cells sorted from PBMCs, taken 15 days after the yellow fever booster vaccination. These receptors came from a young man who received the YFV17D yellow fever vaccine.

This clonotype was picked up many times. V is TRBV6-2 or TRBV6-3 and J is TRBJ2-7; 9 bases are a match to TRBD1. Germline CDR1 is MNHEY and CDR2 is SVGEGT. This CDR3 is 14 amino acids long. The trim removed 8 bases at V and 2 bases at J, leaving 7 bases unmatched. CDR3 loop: CASARQGGTYEQYV. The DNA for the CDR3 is TGTGCCAGCGCCAGACAGGGGGGAACCTACGAGCAGTACGTC.

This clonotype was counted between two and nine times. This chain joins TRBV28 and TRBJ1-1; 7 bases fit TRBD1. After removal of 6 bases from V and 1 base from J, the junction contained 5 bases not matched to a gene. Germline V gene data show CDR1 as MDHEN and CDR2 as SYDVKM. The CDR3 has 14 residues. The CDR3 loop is CASSHRGGNTEAFF. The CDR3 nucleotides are TGTGCCAGCAGCCACAGGGGAGGGAACACTGAAGCTTTCTTT.

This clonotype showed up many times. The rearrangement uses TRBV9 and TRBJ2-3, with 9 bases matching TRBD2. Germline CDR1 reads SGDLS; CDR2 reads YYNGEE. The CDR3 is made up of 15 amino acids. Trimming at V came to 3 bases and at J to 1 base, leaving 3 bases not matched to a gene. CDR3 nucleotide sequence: TGTGCCAGCAGCGGCGGGGGGGGAGGCACAGATACGCAGTATTTT. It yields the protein CASSGGGGGTDTQYF.

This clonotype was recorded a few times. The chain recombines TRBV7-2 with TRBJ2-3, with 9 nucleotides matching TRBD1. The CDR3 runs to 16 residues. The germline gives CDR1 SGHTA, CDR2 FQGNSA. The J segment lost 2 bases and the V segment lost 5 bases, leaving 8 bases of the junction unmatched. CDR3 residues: CASSLPRDRVTDTQYF. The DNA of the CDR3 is TGTGCCAGCAGCCTCCCCCGGGACAGGGTCACAGATACGCAGTATTTT.

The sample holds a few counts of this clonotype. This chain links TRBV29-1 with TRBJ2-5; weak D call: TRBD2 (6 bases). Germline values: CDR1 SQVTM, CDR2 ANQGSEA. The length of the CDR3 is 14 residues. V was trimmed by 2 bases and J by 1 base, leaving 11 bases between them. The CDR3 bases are TGCAGCGTTGAATCCGGGAGTGTCCAAGAGACCCAGTACTTC. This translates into CSVESGSVQETQYF.

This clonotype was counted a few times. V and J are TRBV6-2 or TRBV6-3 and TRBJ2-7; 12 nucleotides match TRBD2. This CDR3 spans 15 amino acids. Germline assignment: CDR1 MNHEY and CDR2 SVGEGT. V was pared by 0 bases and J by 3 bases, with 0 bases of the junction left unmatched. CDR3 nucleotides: TGTGCCAGCAGTTACTCGACTAGCGGGAGCTACGAGCAGTACTTC. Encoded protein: CASSYSTSGSYEQYF.

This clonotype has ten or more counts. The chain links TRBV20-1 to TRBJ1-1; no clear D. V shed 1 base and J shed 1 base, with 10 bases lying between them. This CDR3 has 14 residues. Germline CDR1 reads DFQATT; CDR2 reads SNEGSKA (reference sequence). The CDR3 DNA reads TGCAGTGCTAGAGTATTAGGTCGGAACACTGAAGCTTTCTTT. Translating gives CSARVLGRNTEAFF.

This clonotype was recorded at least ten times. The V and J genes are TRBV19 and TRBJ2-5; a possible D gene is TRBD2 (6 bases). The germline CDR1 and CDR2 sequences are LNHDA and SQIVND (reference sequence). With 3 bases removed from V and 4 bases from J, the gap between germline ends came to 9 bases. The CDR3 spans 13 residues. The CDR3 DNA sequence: TGTGCCAGTAGTATCATCGGGGGAGAGACCCAGTACTTC. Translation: CASSIIGGETQYF.

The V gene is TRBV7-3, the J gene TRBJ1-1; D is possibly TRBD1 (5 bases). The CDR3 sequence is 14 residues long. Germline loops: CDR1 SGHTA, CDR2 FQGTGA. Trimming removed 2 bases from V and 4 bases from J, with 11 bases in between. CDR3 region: CASSLFGGFTEAFF. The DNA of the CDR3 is TGTGCCAGCAGCTTATTCGGGGGGTTCACTGAAGCTTTCTTT.

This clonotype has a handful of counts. The CDR3 reads CASSDRVEETQYF. Here the CDR3 DNA reads TGTGCCAGCAGCGACCGGGTGGAGGAGACCCAGTACTTC. The V gene is TRBV11-1, the J gene TRBJ2-5, with D uncertain. This CDR3 spans 13 amino acids. Trimming took 5 bases from V and 5 from J, leaving 12 bases between them. CDR1 and CDR2 from the germline V gene are SGHAT and FQDESV (reference sequence).

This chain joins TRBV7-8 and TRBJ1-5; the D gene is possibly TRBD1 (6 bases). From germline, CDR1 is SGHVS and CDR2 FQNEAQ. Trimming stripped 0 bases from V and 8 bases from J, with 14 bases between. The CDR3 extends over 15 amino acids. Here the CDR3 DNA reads TGTGCCAGCAGCTTAGCAGGGGGTGCGGGAGAGCCCCAGCATTTT. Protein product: CASSLAGGAGEPQHF.

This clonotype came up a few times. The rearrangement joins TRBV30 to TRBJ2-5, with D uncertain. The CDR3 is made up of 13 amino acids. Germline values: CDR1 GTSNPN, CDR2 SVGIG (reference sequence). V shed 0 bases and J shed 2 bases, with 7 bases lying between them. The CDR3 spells CAWSVVIQETQYF. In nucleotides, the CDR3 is TGTGCCTGGAGTGTAGTGATTCAAGAGACCCAGTACTTC.

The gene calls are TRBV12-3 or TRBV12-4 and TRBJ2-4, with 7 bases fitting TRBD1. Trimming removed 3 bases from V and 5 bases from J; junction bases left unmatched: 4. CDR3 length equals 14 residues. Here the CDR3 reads CASSFWDSENIQYF. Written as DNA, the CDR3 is TGTGCCAGCAGTTTTTGGGACAGTGAAAACATTCAGTACTTC.

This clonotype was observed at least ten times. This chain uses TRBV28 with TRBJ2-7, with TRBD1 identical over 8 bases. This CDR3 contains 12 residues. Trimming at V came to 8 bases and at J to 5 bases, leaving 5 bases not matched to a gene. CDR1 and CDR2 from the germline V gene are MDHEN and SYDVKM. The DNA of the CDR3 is TGTGCCAGCGGATACAGGGGGGACGAGCAGTACTTC. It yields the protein CASGYRGDEQYF.

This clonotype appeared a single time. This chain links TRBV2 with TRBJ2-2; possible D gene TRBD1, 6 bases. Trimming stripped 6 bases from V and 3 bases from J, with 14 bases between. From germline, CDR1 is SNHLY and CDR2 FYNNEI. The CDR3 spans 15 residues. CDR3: CASRLTGPDTGELFF. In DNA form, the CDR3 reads TGTGCCAGCAGACTGACAGGCCCAGACACCGGGGAGCTGTTTTTT.

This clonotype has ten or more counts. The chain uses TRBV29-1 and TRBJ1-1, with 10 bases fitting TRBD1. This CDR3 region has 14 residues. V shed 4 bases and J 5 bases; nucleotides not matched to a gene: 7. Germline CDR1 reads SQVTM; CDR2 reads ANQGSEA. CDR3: CSVVDRGQGTEAFF. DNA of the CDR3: TGCAGCGTTGTCGACAGGGGGCAAGGAACTGAAGCTTTCTTT.

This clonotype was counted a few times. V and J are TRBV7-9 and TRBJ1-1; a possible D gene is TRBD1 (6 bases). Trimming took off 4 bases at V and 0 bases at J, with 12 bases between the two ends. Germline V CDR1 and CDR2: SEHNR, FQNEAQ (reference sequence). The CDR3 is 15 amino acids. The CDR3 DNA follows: TGTGCCAGCAGCTCCCCCAGGGGCGTGAACACTGAAGCTTTCTTT. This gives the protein CASSSPRGVNTEAFF.

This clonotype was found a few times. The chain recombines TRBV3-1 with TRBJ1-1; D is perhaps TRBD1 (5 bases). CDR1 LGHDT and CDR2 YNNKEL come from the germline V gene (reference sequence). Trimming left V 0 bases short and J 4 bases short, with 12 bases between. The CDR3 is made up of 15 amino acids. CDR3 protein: CASSQDSGGVTEAFF. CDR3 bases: TGTGCCAGCAGCCAAGATTCTGGAGGGGTCACTGAAGCTTTCTTT.

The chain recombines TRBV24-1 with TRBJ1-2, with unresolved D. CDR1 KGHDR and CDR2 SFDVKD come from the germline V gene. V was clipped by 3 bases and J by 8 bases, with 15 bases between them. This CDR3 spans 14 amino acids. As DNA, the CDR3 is TGTGCCACCAGTGATGCCGAGGGAGGTGGGGGCTACACCTTC. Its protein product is CATSDAEGGGGYTF.

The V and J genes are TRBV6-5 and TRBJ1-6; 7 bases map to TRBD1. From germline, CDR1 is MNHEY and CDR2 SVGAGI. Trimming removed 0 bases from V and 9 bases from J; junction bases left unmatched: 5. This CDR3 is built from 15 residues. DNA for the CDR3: TGTGCCAGCAGTTACTCGACAGGGTTGAGTTCACCCCTCCACTTT. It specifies CASSYSTGLSSPLHF.

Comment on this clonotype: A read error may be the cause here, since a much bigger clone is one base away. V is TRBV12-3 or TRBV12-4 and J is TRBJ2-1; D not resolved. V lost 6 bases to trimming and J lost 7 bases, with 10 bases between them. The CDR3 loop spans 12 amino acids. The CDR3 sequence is CASSFTGNEQFF. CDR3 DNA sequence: TGTGCCAGCAGCTTTACTGGGAATGAGCAGTTCTTC.

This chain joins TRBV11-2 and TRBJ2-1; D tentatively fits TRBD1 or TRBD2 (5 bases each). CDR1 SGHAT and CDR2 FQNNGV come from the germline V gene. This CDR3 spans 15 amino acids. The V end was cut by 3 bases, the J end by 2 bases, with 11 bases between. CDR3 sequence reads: CASSFGAGTYNEQFF. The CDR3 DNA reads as TGTGCCAGCAGCTTCGGGGCGGGTACCTACAATGAGCAGTTCTTC.

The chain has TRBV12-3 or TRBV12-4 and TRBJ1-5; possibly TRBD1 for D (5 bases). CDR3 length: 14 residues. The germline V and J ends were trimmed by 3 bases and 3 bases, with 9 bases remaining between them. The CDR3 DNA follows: TGTGCCAGCAGTTTTACGGGGCTCAATCAGCCCCAGCATTTT. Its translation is CASSFTGLNQPQHF.

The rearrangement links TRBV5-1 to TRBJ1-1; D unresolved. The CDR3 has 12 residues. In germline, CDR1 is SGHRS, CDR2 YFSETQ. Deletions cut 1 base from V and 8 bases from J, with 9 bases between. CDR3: CASSLLAGEAFF. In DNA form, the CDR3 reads TGCGCCAGCAGCTTGCTAGCCGGGGAAGCTTTCTTT.

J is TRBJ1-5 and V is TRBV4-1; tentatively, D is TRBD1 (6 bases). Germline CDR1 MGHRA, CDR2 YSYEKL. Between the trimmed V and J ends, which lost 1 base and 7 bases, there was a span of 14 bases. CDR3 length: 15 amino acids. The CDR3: CASSQVFQGRQPQHF. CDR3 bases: TGCGCCAGCAGCCAAGTCTTCCAGGGGCGCCAGCCCCAGCATTTT.

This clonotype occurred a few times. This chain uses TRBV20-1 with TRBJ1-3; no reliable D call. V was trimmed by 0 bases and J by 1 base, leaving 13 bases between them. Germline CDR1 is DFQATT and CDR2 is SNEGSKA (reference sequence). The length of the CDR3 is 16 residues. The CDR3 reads CSARDYQAKSGNTIYF. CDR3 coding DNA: TGCAGTGCTAGAGATTACCAGGCAAAATCTGGAAACACCATATATTTT.

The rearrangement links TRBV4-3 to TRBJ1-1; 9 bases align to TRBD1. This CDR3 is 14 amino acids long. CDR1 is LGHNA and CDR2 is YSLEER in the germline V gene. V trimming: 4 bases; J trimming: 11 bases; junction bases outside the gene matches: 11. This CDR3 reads CASSLHRGQCDAFF. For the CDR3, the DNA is TGCGCCAGCAGCCTGCACAGGGGGCAGTGTGATGCTTTCTTT.

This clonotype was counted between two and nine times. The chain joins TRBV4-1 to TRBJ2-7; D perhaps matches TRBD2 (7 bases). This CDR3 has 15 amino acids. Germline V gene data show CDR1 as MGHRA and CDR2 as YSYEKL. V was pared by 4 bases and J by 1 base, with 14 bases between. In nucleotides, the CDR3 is TGCGCCAGCAGCCGTGGGGGGGGCAGGTCCTACGAGCAGTACTTC. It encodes CASSRGGGRSYEQYF.